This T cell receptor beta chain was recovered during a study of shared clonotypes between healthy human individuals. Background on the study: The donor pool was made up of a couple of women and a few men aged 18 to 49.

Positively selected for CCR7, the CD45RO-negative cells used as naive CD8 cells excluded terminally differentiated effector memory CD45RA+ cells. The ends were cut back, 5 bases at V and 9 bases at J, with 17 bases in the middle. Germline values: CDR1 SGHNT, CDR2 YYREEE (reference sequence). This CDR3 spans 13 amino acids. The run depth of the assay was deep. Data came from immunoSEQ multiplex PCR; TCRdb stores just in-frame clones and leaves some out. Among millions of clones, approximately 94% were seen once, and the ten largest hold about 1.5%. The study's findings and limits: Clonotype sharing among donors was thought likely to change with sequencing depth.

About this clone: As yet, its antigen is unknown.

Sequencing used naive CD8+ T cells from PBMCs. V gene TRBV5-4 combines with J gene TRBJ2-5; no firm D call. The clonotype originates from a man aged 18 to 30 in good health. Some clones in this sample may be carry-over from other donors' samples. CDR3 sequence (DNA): TGTGCCAGCAGGAAGGACCGCCCTTCTCCCCAGTACTTC. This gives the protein CASRKDRPSPQYF.